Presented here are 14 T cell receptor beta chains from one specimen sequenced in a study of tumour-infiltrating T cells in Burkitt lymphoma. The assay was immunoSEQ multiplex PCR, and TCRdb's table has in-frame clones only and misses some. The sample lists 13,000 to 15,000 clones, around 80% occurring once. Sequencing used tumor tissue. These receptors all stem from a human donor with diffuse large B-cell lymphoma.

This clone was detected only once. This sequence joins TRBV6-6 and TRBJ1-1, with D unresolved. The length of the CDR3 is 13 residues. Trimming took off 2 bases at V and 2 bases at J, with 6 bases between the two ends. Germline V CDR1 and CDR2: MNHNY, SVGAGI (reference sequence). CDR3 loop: CASSYQRNTEAFF. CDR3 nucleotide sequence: TGTGCCAGCAGTTACCAACGAAACACTGAAGCTTTCTTT.

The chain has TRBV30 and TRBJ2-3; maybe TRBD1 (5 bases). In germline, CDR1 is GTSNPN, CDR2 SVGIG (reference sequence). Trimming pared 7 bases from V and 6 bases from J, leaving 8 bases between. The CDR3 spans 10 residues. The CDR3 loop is CALTADTQYF. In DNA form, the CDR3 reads TGTGCCTTGACAGCGGATACGCAGTATTTT. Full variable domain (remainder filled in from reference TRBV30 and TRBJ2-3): SQTIHQWPATLVQPVGSPLSLECTVEGTSNPNLYWYRQAAGRGLQLLFYSVGIGQISSEVPQNLSASRPQDRQFILSSKKLLLSDSGFYLCALTADTQYFGPGTRLTVL.

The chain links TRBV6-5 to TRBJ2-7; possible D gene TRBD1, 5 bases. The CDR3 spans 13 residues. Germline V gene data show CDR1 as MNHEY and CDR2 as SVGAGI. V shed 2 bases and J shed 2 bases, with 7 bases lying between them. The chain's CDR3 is CASSYAGPYEQYF. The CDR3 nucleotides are TGTGCCAGCAGTTACGCAGGGCCCTACGAGCAGTACTTC.

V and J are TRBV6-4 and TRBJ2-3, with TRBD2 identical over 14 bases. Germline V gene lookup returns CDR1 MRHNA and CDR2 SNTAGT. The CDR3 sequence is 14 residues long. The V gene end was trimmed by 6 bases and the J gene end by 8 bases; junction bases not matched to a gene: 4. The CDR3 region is CASSPGTSGGTQYF. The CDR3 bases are TGTGCCAGCAGCCCCGGGACTAGCGGGGGTACGCAGTATTTT.

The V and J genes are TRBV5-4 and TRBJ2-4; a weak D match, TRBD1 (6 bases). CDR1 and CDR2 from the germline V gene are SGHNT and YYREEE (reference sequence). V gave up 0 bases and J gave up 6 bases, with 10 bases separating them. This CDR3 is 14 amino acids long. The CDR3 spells CASSLDRVGNIQYF. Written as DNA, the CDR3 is TGTGCCAGCAGCTTGGACAGGGTGGGAAACATTCAGTACTTC.

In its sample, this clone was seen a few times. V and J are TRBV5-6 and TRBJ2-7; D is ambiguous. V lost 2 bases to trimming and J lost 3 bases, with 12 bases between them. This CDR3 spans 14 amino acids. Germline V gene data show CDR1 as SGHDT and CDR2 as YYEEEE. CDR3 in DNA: TGTGCCAGCAGCTTTGGGGTTCTGGGCTACGAGCAGTACTTC. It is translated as CASSFGVLGYEQYF.

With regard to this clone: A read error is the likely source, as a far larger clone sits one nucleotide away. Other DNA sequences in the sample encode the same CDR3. Here the CDR3 DNA reads TGCGCCAGCAGCTGGTCAGGTACAGATACGCAGTATTTT. It codes for CASSWSGTDTQYF. The chain combines TRBV5-1 with TRBJ2-3; D call uncertain. CDR1 is SGHRS, CDR2 YFSETQ, per germline. The V end was cut by 3 bases, the J end by 3 bases, with 8 bases between. The CDR3 loop spans 13 amino acids.

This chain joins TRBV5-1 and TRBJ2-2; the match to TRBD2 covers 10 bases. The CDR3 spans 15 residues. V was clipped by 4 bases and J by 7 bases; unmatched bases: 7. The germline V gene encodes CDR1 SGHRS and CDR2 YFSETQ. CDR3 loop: CASSGGLAQRGELFF. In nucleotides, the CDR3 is TGCGCCAGCAGCGGGGGACTAGCGCAACGCGGGGAGCTGTTTTTT.

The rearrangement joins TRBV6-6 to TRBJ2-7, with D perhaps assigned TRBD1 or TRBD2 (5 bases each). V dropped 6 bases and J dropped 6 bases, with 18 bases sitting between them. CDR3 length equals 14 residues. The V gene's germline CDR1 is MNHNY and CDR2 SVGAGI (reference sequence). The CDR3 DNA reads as TGTGCCAGCAGCCGAGCAGGGACCTACGGCGAGCAGTACGTC. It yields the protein CASSRAGTYGEQYV.

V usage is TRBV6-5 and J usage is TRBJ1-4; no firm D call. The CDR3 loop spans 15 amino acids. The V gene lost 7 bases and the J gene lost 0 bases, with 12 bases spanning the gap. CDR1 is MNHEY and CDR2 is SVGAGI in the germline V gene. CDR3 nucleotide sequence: TGTGCCAGCACATTGACGATGGCAACTAATGAAAAACTGTTTTTT. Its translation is CASTLTMATNEKLFF.

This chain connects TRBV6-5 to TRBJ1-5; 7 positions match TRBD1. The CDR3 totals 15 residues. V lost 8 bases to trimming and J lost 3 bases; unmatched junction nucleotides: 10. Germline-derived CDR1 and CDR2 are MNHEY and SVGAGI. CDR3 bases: TGTGCCAGCTCGCAATGGGGACAGAACAATCAGCCCCAGCATTTT. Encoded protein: CASSQWGQNNQPQHF.

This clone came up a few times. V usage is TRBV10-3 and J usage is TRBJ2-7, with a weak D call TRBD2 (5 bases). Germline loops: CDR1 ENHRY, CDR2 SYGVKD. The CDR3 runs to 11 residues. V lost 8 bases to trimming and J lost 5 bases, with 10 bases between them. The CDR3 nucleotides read TGTGCCATCTTGAGTAGCGACGAGCAGTACTTC. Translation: CAILSSDEQYF.

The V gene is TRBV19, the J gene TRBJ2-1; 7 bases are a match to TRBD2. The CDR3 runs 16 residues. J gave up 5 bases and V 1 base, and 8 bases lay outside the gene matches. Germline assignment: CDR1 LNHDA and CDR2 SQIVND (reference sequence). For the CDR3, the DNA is TGTGCCAGTAGTATAGGCCTCAGCGGGGCGAACAATGAGCAGTTCTTC. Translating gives CASSIGLSGANNEQFF.

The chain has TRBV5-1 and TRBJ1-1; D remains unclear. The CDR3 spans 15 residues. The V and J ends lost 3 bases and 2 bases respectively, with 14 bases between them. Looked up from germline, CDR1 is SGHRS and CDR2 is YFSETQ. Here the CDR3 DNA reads TGCGCCAGCAGCTCGGACCTCTTCGATAACACTGAAGCTTTCTTT. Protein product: CASSSDLFDNTEAFF.